This record concerns one T cell receptor (beta chain) sequence. Its antigen is undetermined. Each donor's status was that of a healthy bone marrow donor. The PCR had 60 Vbeta and 13 Jbeta primers. Data came from immunoSEQ multiplex PCR; TCRdb stores just in-frame clones and leaves some out. This sample yields about 130,000 clones, of which roughly 76% are seen a single time; around 13% belongs to the top ten. This sample stems from a study of cytomegalovirus exposure and HLA in healthy donors. The study's findings and limits: In an earlier analysis, most TCR beta V segments were productive about 87% or about 30% of the time. With DRB1 most and HLA-C fewest, TCR association rates differed between HLA loci in a later analysis. 164 TCR beta chains were listed as cytomegalovirus-associated.

This clonotype was obtained from a woman aged 55-69 years in good health and CMV-seropositive. The sample consisted of PBMCs.

In nucleotides, the CDR3 is TGTGCCAGCAGTGCGGCTAGCGCGGGAGTCAATGAGCAGTTCTTC. Encoded protein: CASSAASAGVNEQFF. The chain carries TRBV6-1 and TRBJ2-1; 7 nucleotides line up with TRBD2. From germline, CDR1 is MNHNS and CDR2 SASEGT. V gave up 4 bases and J gave up 6 bases; unmatched junction bases: 9. The CDR3 contains 15 residues.